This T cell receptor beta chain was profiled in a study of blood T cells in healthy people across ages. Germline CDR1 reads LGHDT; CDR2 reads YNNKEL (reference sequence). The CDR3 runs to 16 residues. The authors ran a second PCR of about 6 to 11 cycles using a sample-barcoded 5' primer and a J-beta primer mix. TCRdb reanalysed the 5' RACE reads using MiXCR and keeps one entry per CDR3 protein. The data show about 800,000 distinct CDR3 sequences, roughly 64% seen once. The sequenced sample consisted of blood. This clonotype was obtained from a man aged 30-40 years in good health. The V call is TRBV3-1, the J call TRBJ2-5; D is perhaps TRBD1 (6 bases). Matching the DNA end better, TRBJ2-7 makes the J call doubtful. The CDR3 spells CASSLMGAASQYEQYF. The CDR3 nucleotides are TGTGCCAGCAGCCTCATGGGGGCCGCGTCGCAGTACGAGCAGTACTTC.